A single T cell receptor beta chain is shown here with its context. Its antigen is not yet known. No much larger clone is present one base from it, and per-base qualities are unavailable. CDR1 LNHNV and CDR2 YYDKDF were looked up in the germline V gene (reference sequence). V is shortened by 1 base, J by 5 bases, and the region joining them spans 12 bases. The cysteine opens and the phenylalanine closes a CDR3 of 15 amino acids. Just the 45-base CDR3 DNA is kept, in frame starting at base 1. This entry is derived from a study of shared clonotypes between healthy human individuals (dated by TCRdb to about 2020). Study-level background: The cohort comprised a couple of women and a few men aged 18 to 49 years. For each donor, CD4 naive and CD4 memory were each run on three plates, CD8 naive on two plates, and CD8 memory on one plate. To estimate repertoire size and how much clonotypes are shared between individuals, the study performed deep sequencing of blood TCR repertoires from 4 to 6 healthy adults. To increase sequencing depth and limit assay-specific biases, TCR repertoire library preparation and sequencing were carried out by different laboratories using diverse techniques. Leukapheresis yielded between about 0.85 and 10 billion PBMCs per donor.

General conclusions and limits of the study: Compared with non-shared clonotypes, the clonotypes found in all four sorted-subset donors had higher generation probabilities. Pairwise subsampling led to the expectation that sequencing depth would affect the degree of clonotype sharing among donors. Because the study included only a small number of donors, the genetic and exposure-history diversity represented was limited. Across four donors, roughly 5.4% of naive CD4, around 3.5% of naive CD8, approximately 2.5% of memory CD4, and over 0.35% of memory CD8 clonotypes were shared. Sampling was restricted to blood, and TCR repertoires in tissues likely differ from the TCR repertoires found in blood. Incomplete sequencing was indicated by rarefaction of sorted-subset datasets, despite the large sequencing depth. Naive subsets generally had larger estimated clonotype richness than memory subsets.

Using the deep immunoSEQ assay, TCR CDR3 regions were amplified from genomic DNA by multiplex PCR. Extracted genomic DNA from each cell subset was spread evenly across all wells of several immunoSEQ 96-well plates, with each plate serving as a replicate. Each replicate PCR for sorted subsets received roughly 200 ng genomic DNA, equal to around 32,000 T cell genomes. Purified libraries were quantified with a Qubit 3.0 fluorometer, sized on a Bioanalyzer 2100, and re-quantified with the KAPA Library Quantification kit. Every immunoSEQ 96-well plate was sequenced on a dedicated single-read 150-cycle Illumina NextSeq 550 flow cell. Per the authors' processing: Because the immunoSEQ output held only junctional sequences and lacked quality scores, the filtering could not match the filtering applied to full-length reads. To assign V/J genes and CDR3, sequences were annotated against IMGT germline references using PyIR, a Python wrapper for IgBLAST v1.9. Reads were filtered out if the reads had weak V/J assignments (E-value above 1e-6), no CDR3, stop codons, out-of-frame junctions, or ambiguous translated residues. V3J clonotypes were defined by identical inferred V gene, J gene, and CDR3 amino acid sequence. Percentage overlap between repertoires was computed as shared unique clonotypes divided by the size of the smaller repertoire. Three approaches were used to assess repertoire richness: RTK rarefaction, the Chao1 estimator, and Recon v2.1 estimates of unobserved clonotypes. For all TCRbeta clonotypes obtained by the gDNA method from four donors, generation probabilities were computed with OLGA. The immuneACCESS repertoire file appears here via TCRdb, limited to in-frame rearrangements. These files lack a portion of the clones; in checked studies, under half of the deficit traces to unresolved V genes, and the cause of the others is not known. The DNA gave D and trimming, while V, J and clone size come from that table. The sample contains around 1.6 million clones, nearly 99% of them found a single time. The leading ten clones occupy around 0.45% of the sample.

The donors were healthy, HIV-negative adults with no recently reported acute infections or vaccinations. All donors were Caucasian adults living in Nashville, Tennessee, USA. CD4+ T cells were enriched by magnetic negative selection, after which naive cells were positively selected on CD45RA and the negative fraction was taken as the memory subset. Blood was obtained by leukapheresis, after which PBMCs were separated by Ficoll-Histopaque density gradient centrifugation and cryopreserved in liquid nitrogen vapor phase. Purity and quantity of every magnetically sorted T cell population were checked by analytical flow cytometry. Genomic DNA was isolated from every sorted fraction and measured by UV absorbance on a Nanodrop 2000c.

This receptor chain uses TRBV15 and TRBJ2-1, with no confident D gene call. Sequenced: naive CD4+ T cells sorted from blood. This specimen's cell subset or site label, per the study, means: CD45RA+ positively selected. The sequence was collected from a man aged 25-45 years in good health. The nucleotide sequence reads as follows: TGTGCCACCAGCAGAGCCCTGAGACCCGACAATGAGCAGTTCTTC. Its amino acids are CATSRALRPDNEQFF.